This is a list of T cell receptor beta chains from one sample in a study of blood T cell repertoires in COVID-19. Method: immunoSEQ multiplex PCR; TCRdb's copy keeps in-frame clones and lacks some. Among approximately 300,000 clones listed, approximately 89% were seen once. Sequences were obtained from PBMCs or T cells enriched from blood (not recorded which). These receptors originate from a woman younger than 35 who had recovered from COVID-19. The CDR3 runs from the conserved cysteine through the conserved F or W. Fields, in order: D gene, clone size, V gene, J gene, CDR3 DNA, CDR3 protein. D genes are given only for firm matches. The size field is filled for only some rows; it gives once, few, many or a size class.

D gene: -; clone size: once; V gene: TRBV6-5; J gene: TRBJ2-1; CDR3 DNA: TGTGCCACCCATCAATACAATGAGCAGTTCTTC; CDR3 protein: CATHQYNEQFF
D gene: -; clone size: -; V gene: TRBV2; J gene: TRBJ2-2; CDR3 DNA: TGTGCCAGCAGGAGGGATGACACCGGGGAGCTGTTTTTT; CDR3 protein: CASRRDDTGELFF
D gene: -; clone size: -; V gene: TRBV14; J gene: TRBJ1-1; CDR3 DNA: TGTGCCAGCAGCCAAGAGACAGAGATGAACACTGAAGCTTTCTTT; CDR3 protein: CASSQETEMNTEAFF
D gene: TRBD2; clone size: -; V gene: TRBV5-1; J gene: TRBJ2-3; CDR3 DNA: TGCGCCAGCAGCTTTAGTGGACTAGCGGGCGCCACAGATACGCAGTATTTT; CDR3 protein: CASSFSGLAGATDTQYF
D gene: -; clone size: -; V gene: TRBV28; J gene: TRBJ2-5; CDR3 DNA: TGTGCCAGCAGTTTCAGGGTTGAGGAGACCCAGTACTTC; CDR3 protein: CASSFRVEETQYF
D gene: -; clone size: -; V gene: TRBV7-2; J gene: TRBJ2-7; CDR3 DNA: TGTGCCAGCAGCCCGACAGGATACTACGAGCAGTACTTC; CDR3 protein: CASSPTGYYEQYF
D gene: -; clone size: once; V gene: TRBV9; J gene: TRBJ2-7; CDR3 DNA: TGTGCCAGCACGGTGGGGGCCTCGACCTACGAGCAGTACTTC; CDR3 protein: CASTVGASTYEQYF
D gene: TRBD1; clone size: -; V gene: TRBV5-4; J gene: TRBJ2-3; CDR3 DNA: TGTGCCAGCAGCTTATTCAGTAACAGGGGGACGACAGATACGCAGTATTTT; CDR3 protein: CASSLFSNRGTTDTQYF
D gene: TRBD1; clone size: -; V gene: TRBV4-1; J gene: TRBJ1-5; CDR3 DNA: TGCGCCAGCAGCCAAGGCGGACAGGGGGCAGATCAGCCCCAGCATTTT; CDR3 protein: CASSQGGQGADQPQHF
D gene: -; clone size: -; V gene: TRBV28; J gene: TRBJ2-7; CDR3 DNA: TGTGCCAGCAGTTCCCCTTGGAGTAGCGACGAGCAGTACTTC; CDR3 protein: CASSSPWSSDEQYF
D gene: -; clone size: -; V gene: TRBV27; J gene: TRBJ1-5; CDR3 DNA: TGTGCCAGCAGCCTTAGAGGTAGCAATCAGCCCCAGCATTTT; CDR3 protein: CASSLRGSNQPQHF
D gene: TRBD1; clone size: -; V gene: TRBV29-1; J gene: TRBJ1-4; CDR3 DNA: TGCAGCGCTGGGACAGGGCTTAGTGAAAAACTGTTTTTT; CDR3 protein: CSAGTGLSEKLFF
D gene: TRBD2; clone size: -; V gene: TRBV15; J gene: TRBJ2-1; CDR3 DNA: TGTGCCACCAGCAGAGATTTCAGCGGGGGGGCCTCTTTTTATGAGCAGTTCTTC; CDR3 protein: CATSRDFSGGASFYEQFF
D gene: -; clone size: -; V gene: TRBV21-1; J gene: TRBJ2-7; CDR3 DNA: TGTGCCAGCAGCGAACAGGGGTGCCCCTACGAGCAGTACTTC; CDR3 protein: CASSEQGCPYEQYF
D gene: -; clone size: -; V gene: TRBV7-9; J gene: TRBJ2-1; CDR3 DNA: TGTGCCAGCAGCTCCCAACTAGCTAATGAGCAGTTCTTC; CDR3 protein: CASSSQLANEQFF
D gene: TRBD2; clone size: -; V gene: TRBV5-1; J gene: TRBJ2-5; CDR3 DNA: TGCGCCAGCATCGCCAGCGGGGGGGCCGGAGAGACCCAGTACTTC; CDR3 protein: CASIASGGAGETQYF
D gene: -; clone size: -; V gene: TRBV6-5; J gene: TRBJ1-1; CDR3 DNA: TGTGCCAGCAAAAATACAGAGAACACTGAAGCTTTCTTT; CDR3 protein: CASKNTENTEAFF
D gene: TRBD1; clone size: few; V gene: TRBV4-1; J gene: TRBJ1-5; CDR3 DNA: TGCGCCAGCAGCCCGGGGGTCAGGGGGCTTTTTCAGCCCCAGCATTTT; CDR3 protein: CASSPGVRGLFQPQHF
D gene: TRBD1; clone size: -; V gene: TRBV4-1; J gene: TRBJ2-7; CDR3 DNA: TGCGCCAGCAGCCAAGGGGACAGGGTTTATCCGGTCGAGCAGTACTTC; CDR3 protein: CASSQGDRVYPVEQYF
D gene: -; clone size: -; V gene: TRBV2; J gene: TRBJ1-3; CDR3 DNA: TGTGCCAGCAGTAAAGACAGTTACTCTGGAAACACCATATATTTT; CDR3 protein: CASSKDSYSGNTIYF
D gene: TRBD1; clone size: -; V gene: TRBV30; J gene: TRBJ1-2; CDR3 DNA: TGTGCCTGGAGTGTGACAGGGCCAATTTATGGCTACACCTTC; CDR3 protein: CAWSVTGPIYGYTF
D gene: TRBD1; clone size: -; V gene: TRBV7-9; J gene: TRBJ1-1; CDR3 DNA: TGTGCCAGCAGCCGGGGGCGGGACAGGGAAGCTTTCTTT; CDR3 protein: CASSRGRDREAFF
D gene: -; clone size: -; V gene: TRBV15; J gene: TRBJ2-1; CDR3 DNA: TGTGCCACCAGCAGGGGGGACAACTCCTACAATGAGCAGTTCTTC; CDR3 protein: CATSRGDNSYNEQFF
D gene: TRBD1; clone size: few; V gene: TRBV10-1; J gene: TRBJ1-6; CDR3 DNA: TGCGCCAGCAGTGACGGACAGGGCAATTCACCCCTCCACTTT; CDR3 protein: CASSDGQGNSPLHF
D gene: -; clone size: -; V gene: TRBV18; J gene: TRBJ1-1; CDR3 DNA: TGTGCCAGCTCACCACTGGCGGGATCTCTGTACACTGAAGCTTTCTTT; CDR3 protein: CASSPLAGSLYTEAFF
D gene: -; clone size: -; V gene: TRBV19; J gene: TRBJ1-2; CDR3 DNA: TGTGCCAGTAGTATACAAGCGTATGGCTACACCTTC; CDR3 protein: CASSIQAYGYTF
D gene: -; clone size: once; V gene: TRBV11-3; J gene: TRBJ1-6; CDR3 DNA: TGTGCCAGCAGCTTATTACGGAGTAATTCACCCCTCCACTTT; CDR3 protein: CASSLLRSNSPLHF
D gene: TRBD1; clone size: -; V gene: TRBV9; J gene: TRBJ2-7; CDR3 DNA: TGTGCCAGCAGCCCGACAGGGATCAGCTCCTACGAGCAGTACTTC; CDR3 protein: CASSPTGISSYEQYF
D gene: -; clone size: -; V gene: TRBV30; J gene: TRBJ2-7; CDR3 DNA: TGTGCCTGGAGGACTGGGTTGGGGGGCTCCTACGAGCAGTACTTC; CDR3 protein: CAWRTGLGGSYEQYF
D gene: -; clone size: -; V gene: TRBV5-4; J gene: TRBJ2-1; CDR3 DNA: TGTGCCAGCAGCTTGTCCCCGGGTAGTTCTGTCTACAATGAGCAGTTCTTC; CDR3 protein: CASSLSPGSSVYNEQFF
D gene: TRBD1; clone size: -; V gene: TRBV29-1; J gene: TRBJ1-4; CDR3 DNA: TGCAGCGTTGAAGAGGGGACAGGGGTGGGAAAACTGTTTTTT; CDR3 protein: CSVEEGTGVGKLFF
D gene: TRBD2; clone size: -; V gene: TRBV10-1; J gene: TRBJ2-3; CDR3 DNA: TGCGCCAGCGCCGGGACTAGCGGGAGTATCGATACGCAGTATTTT; CDR3 protein: CASAGTSGSIDTQYF
D gene: TRBD1; clone size: -; V gene: TRBV27; J gene: TRBJ1-2; CDR3 DNA: TGTGCCAGCAGTTCCTTGGTTTCTAATAGGGACAGGGTGTTTAACTATGGCTACACCTTC; CDR3 protein: CASSSLVSNRDRVFNYGYTF
D gene: TRBD2; clone size: -; V gene: TRBV24-1; J gene: TRBJ2-3; CDR3 DNA: TGTGCCACCAGTGATTTGACGGGGGGGACAGATACGCAGTATTTT; CDR3 protein: CATSDLTGGTDTQYF
D gene: -; clone size: once; V gene: TRBV30; J gene: TRBJ2-4; CDR3 DNA: TGTGCCTGGCGGGGGAAAAACATTCAGTACTTC; CDR3 protein: CAWRGKNIQYF
D gene: -; clone size: -; V gene: TRBV27; J gene: TRBJ2-7; CDR3 DNA: TGTGCCAGCAGCGACGGGACATTATACGAGCAGTACTTC; CDR3 protein: CASSDGTLYEQYF